The sequence of this T cell receptor (beta chain) was determined in a study of T-cell reconstitution after alpha-beta-depleted transplantation in children. The CDR3 is 13 residues long. CDR1 and CDR2 from the germline V gene are SQVTM and ANQGSEA. V dropped 7 bases and J dropped 0 bases, with 11 bases sitting between them. Preparation of the TCRbeta library involved a method that used unique molecular identifiers. TCRdb re-derived calls from the PCR reads in MiXCR, one entry per CDR3 protein. The sample records approximately 100,000 distinct CDR3 sequences, more than 9% being singletons. This clonotype was detected ten times or more.

The TCR comes from a human donor who donated a stem cell graft to a child with inherited bone marrow failure. This rearrangement joins TRBV29-1 to TRBJ2-3; D call uncertain. This sample comprised PBMCs from the stem cell graft donor, obtained from the stem cell graft. CDR3 residues: CSGWPVSTDTQYF. The CDR3 nucleotides read TGCAGCGGTTGGCCGGTTAGCACAGATACGCAGTATTTT.